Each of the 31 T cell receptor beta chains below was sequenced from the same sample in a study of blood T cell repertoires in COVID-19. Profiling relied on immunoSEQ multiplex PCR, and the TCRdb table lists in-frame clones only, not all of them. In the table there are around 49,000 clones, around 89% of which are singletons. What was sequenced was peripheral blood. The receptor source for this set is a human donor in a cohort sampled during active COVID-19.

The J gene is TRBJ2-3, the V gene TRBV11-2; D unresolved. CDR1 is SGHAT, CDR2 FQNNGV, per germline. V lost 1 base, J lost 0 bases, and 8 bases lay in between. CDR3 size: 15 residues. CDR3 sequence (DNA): TGTGCCAGCAGCTTAGTCGCGCCGAGCACAGATACGCAGTATTTT. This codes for CASSLVAPSTDTQYF.

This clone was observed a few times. The chain's CDR3 is CASTDRGYQPQHF. In DNA form, the CDR3 reads TGTGCCAGCACGGACAGAGGATATCAGCCCCAGCATTTT. This chain connects TRBV19 to TRBJ1-5; tentatively, D is TRBD1 (6 bases). The length of the CDR3 is 13 residues. CDR1 and CDR2 from the germline V gene are LNHDA and SQIVND (reference sequence). The V and J ends lost 9 bases and 5 bases respectively, with 14 bases between them.

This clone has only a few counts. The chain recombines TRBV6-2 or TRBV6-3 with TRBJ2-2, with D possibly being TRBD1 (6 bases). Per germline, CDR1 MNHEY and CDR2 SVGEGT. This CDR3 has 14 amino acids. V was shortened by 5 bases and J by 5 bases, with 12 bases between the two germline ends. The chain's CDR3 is CASSRKGVTGELFF. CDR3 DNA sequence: TGTGCCAGCAGTCGAAAGGGGGTAACCGGGGAGCTGTTTTTT.

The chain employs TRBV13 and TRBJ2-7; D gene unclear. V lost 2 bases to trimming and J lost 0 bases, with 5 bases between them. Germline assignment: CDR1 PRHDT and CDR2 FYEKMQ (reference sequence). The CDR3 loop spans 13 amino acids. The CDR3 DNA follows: TGTGCCAGCAGCTTACAGGCCTCCTACGAGCAGTACTTC. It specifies CASSLQASYEQYF.

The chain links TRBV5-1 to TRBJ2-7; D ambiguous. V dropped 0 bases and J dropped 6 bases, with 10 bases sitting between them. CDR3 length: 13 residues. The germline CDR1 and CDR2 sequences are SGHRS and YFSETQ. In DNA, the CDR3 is TGCGCCAGCAGCTTGGCCACCACCGGCGAGCAGTACTTC. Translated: CASSLATTGEQYF.

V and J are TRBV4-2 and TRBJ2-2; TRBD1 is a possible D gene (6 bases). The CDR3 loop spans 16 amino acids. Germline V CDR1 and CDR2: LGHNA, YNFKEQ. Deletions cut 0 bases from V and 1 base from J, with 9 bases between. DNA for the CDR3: TGTGCCAGCAGCCAAGACGTGGGACAGAACACCGGGGAGCTGTTTTTT. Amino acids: CASSQDVGQNTGELFF.

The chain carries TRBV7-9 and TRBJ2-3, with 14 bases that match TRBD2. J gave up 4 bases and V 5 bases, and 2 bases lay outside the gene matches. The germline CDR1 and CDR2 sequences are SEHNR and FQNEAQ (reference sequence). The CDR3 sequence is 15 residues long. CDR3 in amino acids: CASSTTSGRADTQYF. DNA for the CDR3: TGTGCCAGCAGCACGACTAGCGGGAGGGCAGATACGCAGTATTTT.

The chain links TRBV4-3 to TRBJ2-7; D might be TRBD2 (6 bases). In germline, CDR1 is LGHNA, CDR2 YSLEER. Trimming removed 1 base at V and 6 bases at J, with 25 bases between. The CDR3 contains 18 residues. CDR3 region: CASSQALAGTFRPFEQYF. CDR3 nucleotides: TGCGCCAGCAGCCAAGCCCTTGCTGGGACTTTTAGGCCTTTCGAGCAGTACTTC.

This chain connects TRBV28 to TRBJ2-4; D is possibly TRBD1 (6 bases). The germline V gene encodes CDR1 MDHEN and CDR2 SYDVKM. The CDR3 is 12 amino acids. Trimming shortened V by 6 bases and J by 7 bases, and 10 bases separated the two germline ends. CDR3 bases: TGTGCCAGCAGACAGGGAACGAACATTCAGTACTTC. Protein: CASRQGTNIQYF. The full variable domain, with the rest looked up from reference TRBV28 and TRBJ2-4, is DVKVTQSSRYLVKRTGEKVFLECVQDMDHENMFWYRQDPGLGLRLIYFSYDVKMKEKGDIPEGYSVSREKKERFSLILESASTNQTSMYLCASRQGTNIQYFGAGTRLSVL.

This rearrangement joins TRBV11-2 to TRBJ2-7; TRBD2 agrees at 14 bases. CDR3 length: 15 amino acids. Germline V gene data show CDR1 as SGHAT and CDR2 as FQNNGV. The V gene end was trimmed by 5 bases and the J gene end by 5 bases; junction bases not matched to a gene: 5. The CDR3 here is CASSIPGLAGDEQYF. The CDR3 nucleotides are TGTGCCAGCAGCATACCGGGACTAGCGGGAGACGAGCAGTACTTC.

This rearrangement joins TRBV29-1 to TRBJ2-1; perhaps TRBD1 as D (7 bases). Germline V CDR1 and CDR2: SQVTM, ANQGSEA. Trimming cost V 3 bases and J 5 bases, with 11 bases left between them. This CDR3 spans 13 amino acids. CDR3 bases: TGCAGCGTTGAGGAGGGGGCCGACAATGAGCAGTTCTTC. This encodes CSVEEGADNEQFF.

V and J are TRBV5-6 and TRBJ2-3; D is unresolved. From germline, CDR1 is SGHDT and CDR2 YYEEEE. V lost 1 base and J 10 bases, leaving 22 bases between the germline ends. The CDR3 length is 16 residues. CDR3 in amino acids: CASSLYGYTLDFSQYF. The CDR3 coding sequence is TGTGCCAGCAGCTTGTATGGCTATACGCTAGACTTTTCGCAGTATTTT.

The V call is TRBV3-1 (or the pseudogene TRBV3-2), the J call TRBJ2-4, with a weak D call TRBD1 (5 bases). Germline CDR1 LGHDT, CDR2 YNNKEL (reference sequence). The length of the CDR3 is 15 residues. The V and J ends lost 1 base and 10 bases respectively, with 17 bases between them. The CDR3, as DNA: TGTGCCAGCAGCCAAGCATCAGGGAACAAGCCGATTCAGTACTTC. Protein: CASSQASGNKPIQYF.

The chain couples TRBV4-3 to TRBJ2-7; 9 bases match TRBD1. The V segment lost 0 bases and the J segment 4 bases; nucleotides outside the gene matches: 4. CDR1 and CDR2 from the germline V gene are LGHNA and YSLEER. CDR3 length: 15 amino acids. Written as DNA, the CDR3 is TGCGCCAGCAGCCAAGATTGGGACAGGGAATACGAGCAGTACTTC. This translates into CASSQDWDREYEQYF.

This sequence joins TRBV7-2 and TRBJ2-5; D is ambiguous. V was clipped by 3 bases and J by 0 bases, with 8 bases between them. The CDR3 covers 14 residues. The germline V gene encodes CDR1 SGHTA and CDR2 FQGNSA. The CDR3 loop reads CASSFRVYQETQYF. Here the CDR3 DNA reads TGTGCCAGCAGCTTTCGGGTTTACCAAGAGACCCAGTACTTC.

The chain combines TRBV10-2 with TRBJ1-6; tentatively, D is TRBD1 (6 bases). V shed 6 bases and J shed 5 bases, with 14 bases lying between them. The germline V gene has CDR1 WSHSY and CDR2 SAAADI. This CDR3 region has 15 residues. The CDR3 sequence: CASRQKQGDNSPLHF. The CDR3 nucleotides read TGCGCCAGCAGGCAGAAACAGGGTGATAATTCACCCCTCCACTTT.

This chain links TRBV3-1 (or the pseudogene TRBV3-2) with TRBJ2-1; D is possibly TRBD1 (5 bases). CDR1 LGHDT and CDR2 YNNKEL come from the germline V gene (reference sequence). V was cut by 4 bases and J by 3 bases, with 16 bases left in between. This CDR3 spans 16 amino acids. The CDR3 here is CASSLGSPGIYNEQFF. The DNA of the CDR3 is TGTGCCAGCAGCCTCGGATCGCCAGGGATCTACAATGAGCAGTTCTTC.

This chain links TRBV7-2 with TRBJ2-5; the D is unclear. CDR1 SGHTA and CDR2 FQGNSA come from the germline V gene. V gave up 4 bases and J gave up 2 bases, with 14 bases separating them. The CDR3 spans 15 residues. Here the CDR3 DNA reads TGTGCCAGCAGCTCGTCCAACAGTAAACAAGAGACCCAGTACTTC. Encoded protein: CASSSSNSKQETQYF. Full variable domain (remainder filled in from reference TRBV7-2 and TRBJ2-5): GAGVSQSPSNKVTEKGKDVELRCDPISGHTALYWYRQSLGQGLEFLIYFQGNSAPDKSGLPSDRFSAERTGGSVSTLTIQRTQQEDSAVYLCASSSSNSKQETQYFGPGTRLLVL.

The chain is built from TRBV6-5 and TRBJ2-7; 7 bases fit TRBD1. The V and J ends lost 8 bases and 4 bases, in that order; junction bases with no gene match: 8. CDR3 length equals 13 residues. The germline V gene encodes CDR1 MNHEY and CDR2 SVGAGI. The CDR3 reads CASGRDSIYEQYF. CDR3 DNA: TGTGCCAGCGGCCGGGACAGTATTTACGAGCAGTACTTC.

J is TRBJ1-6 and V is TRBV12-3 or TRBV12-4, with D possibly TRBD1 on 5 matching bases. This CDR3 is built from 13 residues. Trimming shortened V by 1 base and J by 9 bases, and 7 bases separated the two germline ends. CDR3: CASSLGTGSPLHF. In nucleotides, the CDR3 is TGTGCCAGCAGTTTAGGTACAGGTTCACCCCTCCACTTT.

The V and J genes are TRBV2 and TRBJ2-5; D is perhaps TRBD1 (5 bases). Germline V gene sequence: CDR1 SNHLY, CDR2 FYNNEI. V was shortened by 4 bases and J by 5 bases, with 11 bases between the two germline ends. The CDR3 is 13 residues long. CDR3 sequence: CASSGLGPETQYF. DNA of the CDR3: TGTGCCAGCAGTGGCCTGGGGCCGGAGACCCAGTACTTC.

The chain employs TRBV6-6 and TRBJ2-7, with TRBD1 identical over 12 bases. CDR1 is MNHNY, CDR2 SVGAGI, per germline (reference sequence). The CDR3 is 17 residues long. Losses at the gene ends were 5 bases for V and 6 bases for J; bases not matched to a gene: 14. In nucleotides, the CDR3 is TGTGCCAGCAGTCTTCATATTGGGACAGGGGGCGGGCGCGAGCAGTACTTC. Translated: CASSLHIGTGGGREQYF.

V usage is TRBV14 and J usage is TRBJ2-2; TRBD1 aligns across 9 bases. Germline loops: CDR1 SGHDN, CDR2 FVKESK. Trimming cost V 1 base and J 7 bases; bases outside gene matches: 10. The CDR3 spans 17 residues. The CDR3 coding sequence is TGTGCCAGCAGCCAAGGAAGACAGGGGGGCCCCCGCGGGGAGCTGTTTTTT. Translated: CASSQGRQGGPRGELFF.

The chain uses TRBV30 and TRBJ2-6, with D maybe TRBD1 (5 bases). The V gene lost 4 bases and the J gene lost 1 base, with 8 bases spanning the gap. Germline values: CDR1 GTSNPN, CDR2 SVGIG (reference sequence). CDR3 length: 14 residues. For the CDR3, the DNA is TGTGCCTGGACTAGGGGTTCTGGGGCCAACGTCCTGACTTTC. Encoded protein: CAWTRGSGANVLTF.

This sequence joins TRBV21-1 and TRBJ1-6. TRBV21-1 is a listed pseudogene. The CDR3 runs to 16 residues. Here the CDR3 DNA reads TGTGCCAGCAGTTGGGCCCCCCCGGGGTGGAATTCACCCCTCCACTTT. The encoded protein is CASSWAPPGWNSPLHF.

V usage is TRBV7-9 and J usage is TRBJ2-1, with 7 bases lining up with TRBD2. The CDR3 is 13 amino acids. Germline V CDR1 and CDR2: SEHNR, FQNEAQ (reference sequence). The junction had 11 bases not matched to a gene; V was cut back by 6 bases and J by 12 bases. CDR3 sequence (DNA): TGTGCCAGCAGAGATCGGGGGGTCCCCTCGCAGTTCTTC. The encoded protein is CASRDRGVPSQFF. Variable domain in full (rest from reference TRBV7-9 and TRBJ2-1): DTGVSQNPRHKITKRGQNVTFRCDPISEHNRLYWYRQTLGQGPEFLTYFQNEAQLEKSRLLSDRFSAERPKGSFSTLEIQRTEQGDSAMYLCASRDRGVPSQFFGPGTRLTVL.

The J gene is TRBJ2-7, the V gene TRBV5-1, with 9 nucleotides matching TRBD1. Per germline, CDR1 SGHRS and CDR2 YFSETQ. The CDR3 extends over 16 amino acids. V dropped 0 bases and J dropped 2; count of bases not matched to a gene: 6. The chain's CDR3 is CASSLAEGTGTYEQYF. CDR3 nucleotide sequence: TGCGCCAGCAGCTTGGCCGAAGGGACAGGGACCTACGAGCAGTACTTC.

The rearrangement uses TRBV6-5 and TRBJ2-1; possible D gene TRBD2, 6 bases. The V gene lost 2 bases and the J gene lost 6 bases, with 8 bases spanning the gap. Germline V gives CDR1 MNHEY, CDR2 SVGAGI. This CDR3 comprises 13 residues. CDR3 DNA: TGTGCCAGCAGTTACGGGAGGTTCAATGAGCAGTTCTTC. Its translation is CASSYGRFNEQFF.

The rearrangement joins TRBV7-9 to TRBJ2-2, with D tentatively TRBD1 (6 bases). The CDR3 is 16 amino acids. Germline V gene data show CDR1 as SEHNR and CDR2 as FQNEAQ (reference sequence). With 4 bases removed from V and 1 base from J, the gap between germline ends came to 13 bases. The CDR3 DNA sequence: TGTGCCAGCAGCTCCAGGGCAGGGGTGAACACCGGGGAGCTGTTTTTT. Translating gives CASSSRAGVNTGELFF.

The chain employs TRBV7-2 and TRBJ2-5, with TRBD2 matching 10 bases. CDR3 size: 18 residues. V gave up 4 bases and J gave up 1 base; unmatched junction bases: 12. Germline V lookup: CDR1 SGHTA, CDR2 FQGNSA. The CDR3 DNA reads TGTGCCAGCAGCTCTACCCTAACAGCGGGGGGGCTCCAAGAGACCCAGTACTTC. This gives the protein CASSSTLTAGGLQETQYF.

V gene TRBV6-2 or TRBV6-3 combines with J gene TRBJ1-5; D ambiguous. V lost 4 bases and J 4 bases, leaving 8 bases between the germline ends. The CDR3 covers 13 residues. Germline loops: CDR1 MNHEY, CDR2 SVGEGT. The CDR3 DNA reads TGTGCCAGCAGTTCCGGGGAGAATCAGCCCCAGCATTTT. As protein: CASSSGENQPQHF.